The clone carrying this TCR beta chain was counted ten times or more. The antigen is unknown. This sample is part of a study of T-cell memory formation after mild COVID-19. J was trimmed by 6 bases and V by 3 bases; bases with no gene match: 4. Germline lookup yields CDR1 SGHRS and CDR2 YFSETQ. This CDR3 is 14 amino acids long. Study results and limitations: Clones that got smaller from day 15 to 85 had even CD4/CD8, while clones growing later tipped toward CD4+.

TCRdb used MiXCR to reprocess the 5' RACE reads, holding one entry per CDR3 protein. The sample consists of about 340,000 distinct CDR3 sequences, 10% to 15% of them appearing once. This receptor was taken from a man younger than 30 who had mild COVID-19 (a few samples of this study predate the infection). Cell type and time point are not known. This chain connects TRBV5-1 to TRBJ2-7, with 12 nucleotides matching TRBD2. Sequenced: PBMCs or a T cell subset sorted from them (not recorded which). The CDR3 nucleotides are TGCGCCAGCAGCTCGACTAGCGGGGGAAGCGAGCAGTACTTC. Protein: CASSSTSGGSEQYF.